The 25 T cell receptor beta chains below were found in one sample sequenced in a study of T cell responses to AZD1222 COVID-19 vaccine. TCRdb keeps only in-frame clones here, not all; method: immunoSEQ multiplex PCR. The top ten clones hold less than 7.5% of a sample with roughly 110,000 clones, just over 90% of them seen once. The specimen comprised peripheral blood, sampled 28 days after the second AZD1222 dose. Receptors were obtained from an adult who received the AZD1222 COVID-19 vaccine.

The V gene is TRBV11-2, the J gene TRBJ2-7; 12 bases are shared with TRBD2. Trimming removed 5 bases from V and 0 bases from J; junction bases left unmatched: 5. The CDR3 covers 16 residues. Germline CDR1 SGHAT, CDR2 FQNNGV. For the CDR3, the DNA is TGTGCCAGCAGCCCAGGGACTAGCGGGCGCTCCTACGAGCAGTACTTC. This codes for CASSPGTSGRSYEQYF.

The CDR3: CASSPRTVAAQYF. CDR3 bases: TGTGCCAGCAGCCCCCGGACAGTCGCGGCGCAGTACTTC. The V call is TRBV3-1 (or the pseudogene TRBV3-2), the J call TRBJ2-7; D is possibly TRBD1 (6 bases). Trimming removed 4 bases from V and 9 bases from J, with 16 bases in between. Germline values: CDR1 LGHDT, CDR2 YNNKEL (reference sequence). The CDR3 has 13 amino acids.

The chain is built from TRBV19 and TRBJ1-5; TRBD1 matches at 9 bases. CDR3 length: 17 amino acids. From germline, CDR1 is LNHDA and CDR2 SQIVND (reference sequence). Unmatched junction bases numbered 8, after V lost 4 bases and J lost 1 base. CDR3 in amino acids: CASSTGQGRGSNQPQHF. CDR3 bases: TGTGCCAGTAGTACGGGACAGGGCCGCGGAAGCAATCAGCCCCAGCATTTT.

V gene TRBV9 combines with J gene TRBJ2-1; 8 bases align to TRBD2. J gave up 3 bases and V 0 bases, and 5 bases lay outside the gene matches. The CDR3 is 16 residues long. Germline CDR1 is SGDLS and CDR2 is YYNGEE. In DNA form, the CDR3 reads TGTGCCAGCAGCGTAGCTGGTAGCGGGGTCTACAATGAGCAGTTCTTC. Translated, it gives CASSVAGSGVYNEQFF. The full variable domain, with the rest looked up from reference TRBV9 and TRBJ2-1, is DSGVTQTPKHLITATGQRVTLRCSPRSGDLSVYWYQQSLDQGLQFLIQYYNGEERAKGNILERFSAQQFPDLHSELNLSSLELGDSALYFCASSVAGSGVYNEQFFGPGTRLTVL.

The chain combines TRBV6-1 with TRBJ1-2; D call uncertain. Trimming took off 1 base at V and 6 bases at J, with 9 bases between the two ends. Per the germline V gene, CDR1 is MNHNS and CDR2 is SASEGT. The CDR3 loop spans 13 amino acids. CDR3 amino acids: CASSEGNEDGYTF. In DNA form, the CDR3 reads TGTGCCAGCAGTGAAGGCAATGAAGATGGCTACACCTTC.

The rearrangement joins TRBV4-3 to TRBJ1-2, with D perhaps matching TRBD1 (6 bases). The CDR3 spans 15 residues. V lost 1 base and J lost 4, with 13 bases in between. In germline, CDR1 is LGHNA, CDR2 YSLEER. The CDR3 DNA follows: TGCGCCAGCAGCCAAGTATCAGGGGTCGCCTATGGCTACACCTTC. Protein: CASSQVSGVAYGYTF.

In DNA, the CDR3 is TGTGCCAGCAAACTTAAACCCGGGGAGCTGTTTTTT. As protein: CASKLKPGELFF. This chain joins TRBV6-1 and TRBJ2-2; D is undetermined. The V end was cut by 7 bases, the J end by 6 bases, with 9 bases between. The CDR3 runs to 12 residues. The germline CDR1 and CDR2 sequences are MNHNS and SASEGT.

The chain couples TRBV7-2 to TRBJ2-7; D not certain. V was trimmed by 3 bases and J by 2 bases, leaving 2 bases between them. Looked up from germline, CDR1 is SGHTA and CDR2 is FQGNSA. This CDR3 is 11 amino acids long. The CDR3 sequence is CASSFAYEQYF. CDR3 nucleotide sequence: TGTGCCAGCAGCTTTGCCTACGAGCAGTACTTC.

This clone was observed once. This chain links TRBV29-1 with TRBJ2-2, with D perhaps being TRBD1 or TRBD2 (5 bases each). Germline lookup yields CDR1 SQVTM and CDR2 ANQGSEA. The CDR3 extends over 16 amino acids. With 6 bases removed from V and 0 bases from J, the gap between germline ends came to 17 bases. CDR3 protein: CSVGEKRGPNTGELFF. The CDR3 DNA sequence: TGCAGCGTGGGGGAAAAAAGGGGACCGAACACCGGGGAGCTGTTTTTT.

The chain joins TRBV3-1 (or the pseudogene TRBV3-2) to TRBJ2-7, with 9 bases fitting TRBD2. With 1 base clipped from V and 4 bases from J, the junction kept 5 bases outside the gene matches. The CDR3 extends over 15 amino acids. Germline CDR1 and CDR2: LGHDT and YNNKEL (reference sequence). The CDR3 nucleotides are TGTGCCAGCAGCCAAGGTAGCGGGAGTATGTACGAGCAGTACTTC. Its translation is CASSQGSGSMYEQYF.

The CDR3 DNA sequence: TGTGCCAGCGGACCGTGGGCAGATACGCAGTATTTT. Protein: CASGPWADTQYF. The rearrangement joins TRBV6-5 to TRBJ2-3; D ambiguous. Germline assignment: CDR1 MNHEY and CDR2 SVGAGI. The CDR3 length is 12 residues. Trimming cost V 8 bases and J 4 bases, with 10 bases left between them.

The rearrangement links TRBV15 to TRBJ1-1, with no clear D. The germline CDR1 and CDR2 sequences are LNHNV and YYDKDF (reference sequence). The CDR3 consists of 13 residues. Trimming left V 2 bases short and J 1 base short, with 5 bases between. As DNA, the CDR3 is TGTGCCACCAGCAGAACGGCGAACACTGAAGCTTTCTTT. Protein product: CATSRTANTEAFF. Combining the CDR3 with reference TRBV15 and TRBJ1-1 gives the whole variable domain DAMVIQNPRYQVTQFGKPVTLSCSQTLNHNVMYWYQQKSSQAPKLLFHYYDKDFNNEADTPDNFQSRRPNTSFCFLDIRSPGLGDTAMYLCATSRTANTEAFFGQGTRLTVV.

Comments on this clone: Compared with germline, one end of the junction differs, possibly owing to a read error. The genes are TRBV19 and TRBJ2-7, with 7 bases that match TRBD2. This CDR3 spans 14 amino acids. Per the germline V gene, CDR1 is LNHDA and CDR2 is SQIVND (reference sequence). Written as DNA, the CDR3 is TGTGCCAGCAGTACCCTAGCGGAATCCTACGAGCAGTACTTC. This translates into CASSTLAESYEQYF.

V and J are TRBV19 and TRBJ2-2; perhaps TRBD1 as D (6 bases). The CDR3 covers 15 residues. V gave up 6 bases and J gave up 0 bases, with 11 bases separating them. In germline, CDR1 is LNHDA, CDR2 SQIVND (reference sequence). The CDR3, as DNA: TGTGCCAGTAGACGGACAGCTGCGAACACCGGGGAGCTGTTTTTT. This codes for CASRRTAANTGELFF.

This clone was counted between two and nine times. V and J are TRBV5-1 and TRBJ2-7; 15 positions match TRBD2. Germline lookup yields CDR1 SGHRS and CDR2 YFSETQ. This CDR3 contains 16 residues. V was pared by 3 bases and J by 4 bases, with 5 bases of the junction left unmatched. CDR3 loop: CASSSGTSGGNYEQYF. The CDR3 DNA reads as TGCGCCAGCAGCTCTGGGACTAGCGGGGGGAATTACGAGCAGTACTTC.

This clone was detected ten times or more. The chain joins TRBV4-3 to TRBJ1-2; no clear D. Trimming pared 4 bases from V and 5 bases from J, leaving 17 bases between. From germline, CDR1 is LGHNA and CDR2 YSLEER. The CDR3 consists of 15 residues. This chain's CDR3 is CASSPESDLRYGYTF. Written as DNA, the CDR3 is TGCGCCAGCAGCCCCGAGAGTGATCTTAGGTATGGCTACACCTTC.

The genes are TRBV3-1 (or the pseudogene TRBV3-2) and TRBJ1-1; D gene unclear. Deletions cut 0 bases from V and 3 bases from J, with 11 bases between. The CDR3 covers 15 residues. Germline V CDR1 and CDR2: LGHDT, YNNKEL (reference sequence). This CDR3 reads CASSQDRRKDTEAFF. CDR3 DNA sequence: TGTGCCAGCAGCCAAGATCGCCGGAAAGACACTGAAGCTTTCTTT.

The rearrangement links TRBV15 to TRBJ2-2, with 7 bases matching TRBD1. The CDR3 consists of 16 residues. Trimming cost V 5 bases and J 1 base; bases outside gene matches: 7. CDR1 and CDR2 from the germline V gene are LNHNV and YYDKDF (reference sequence). CDR3 DNA sequence: TGTGCCACCAGCTCCCAGAGGGGGCAGAACACCGGGGAGCTGTTTTTT. It specifies CATSSQRGQNTGELFF.

V gene TRBV25-1 combines with J gene TRBJ1-4; D might be TRBD1 (5 bases). The germline V gene has CDR1 MGHDK and CDR2 SYGVNS. V lost 7 bases, J lost 6 bases, and 12 bases lay in between. CDR3 length equals 13 residues. CDR3 loop: CASTDSVHEKLFF. The DNA of the CDR3 is TGTGCCAGCACAGACAGCGTCCATGAAAAACTGTTTTTT.

The gene calls are TRBV18 and TRBJ2-1, with 10 bases aligning to TRBD2. This CDR3 is built from 19 residues. The germline gives CDR1 KGHSH, CDR2 LQKENI. V lost 4 bases and J lost 4; bases outside the gene matches: 16. CDR3 DNA: TGTGCCAGCTCACGAAGTACCGCCGCTTCTAGCGGGGGATACAATGAGCAGTTCTTC. This codes for CASSRSTAASSGGYNEQFF. The complete variable domain, with remaining parts taken from reference TRBV18 and TRBJ2-1, reads NAGVMQNPRHLVRRRGQEARLRCSPMKGHSHVYWYRQLPEEGLKFMVYLQKENIIDESGMPKERFSAEFPKEGPSILRIQQVVRGDSAAYFCASSRSTAASSGGYNEQFFGPGTRLTVL.

This rearrangement joins TRBV19 to TRBJ1-2; D is ambiguous. The CDR3 has 14 residues. Trimming stripped 0 bases from V and 6 bases from J, with 11 bases between. Germline CDR1 is LNHDA and CDR2 is SQIVND (reference sequence). The CDR3 nucleotides are TGTGCCAGTAGTATAGATCAATCGGGCAATGGCTACACCTTC. This encodes CASSIDQSGNGYTF. The full variable domain, rest sourced from reference TRBV19 and TRBJ1-2, is DGGITQSPKYLFRKEGQNVTLSCEQNLNHDAMYWYRQDPGQGLRLIYYSQIVNDFQKGDIAEGYSVSREKKESFPLTVTSAQKNPTAFYLCASSIDQSGNGYTFGSGTRLTVV.

The V call is TRBV11-2, the J call TRBJ1-1; TRBD1 is a possible D gene (6 bases). There are 14 residues in the CDR3. Deletions cut 0 bases from V and 10 bases from J, with 15 bases between. Germline CDR1 and CDR2: SGHAT and FQNNGV. The CDR3 region has the DNA TGTGCCAGCAGCTTAGACAGGGGCGGAAGTCTAGCTTTCTTT. Protein product: CASSLDRGGSLAFF.

This chain connects TRBV3-1 (or the pseudogene TRBV3-2) to TRBJ1-1, with 10 bases aligning to TRBD1. CDR3 length: 14 amino acids. V lost 3 bases, J lost 10 bases, and 8 bases stayed unmatched. Germline loops: CDR1 LGHDT, CDR2 YNNKEL (reference sequence). The CDR3 sequence: CASSHGDRGHLAFF. The CDR3 DNA is TGTGCCAGCAGCCACGGCGACAGGGGGCATTTAGCTTTCTTT.

This chain connects TRBV9 to TRBJ1-1; 7 nucleotides match TRBD1. The germline CDR1 and CDR2 sequences are SGDLS and YYNGEE. The CDR3 covers 15 residues. Unmatched junction bases numbered 6, after V lost 3 bases and J lost 1 base. The CDR3 loop is CASSEGADSNTEAFF. The CDR3 nucleotides are TGTGCCAGCAGCGAGGGGGCCGACTCGAACACTGAAGCTTTCTTT.

The chain joins TRBV9 to TRBJ1-3; D is unclear. Trimming removed 4 bases from V and 2 bases from J, with 1 base in between. The CDR3 contains 11 residues. Germline V gene sequence: CDR1 SGDLS, CDR2 YYNGEE. The CDR3 reads CASSPGNTIYF. CDR3 coding DNA: TGTGCCAGCAGCCCTGGAAACACCATATATTTT.